This T cell receptor (beta chain) was sequenced in a study of response to subunit inactivated influenza vaccine. Each CDR3 protein is one row after TCRdb ran MiXCR on the RT-PCR reads. The table records about 650,000 distinct CDR3 sequences, about 14% of them present only once. This clonotype was seen repeatedly, ten times or more. As yet, its antigen is unknown. Study-level points and caveats: The authors proposed limited new T cell recruitment per seasonal influenza vaccination.

The CDR3 extends over 15 amino acids. Deletions cut 7 bases from V and 0 bases from J, with 10 bases between. The sequence derives from a man aged 45-65 years who received an inactivated influenza vaccine. The chain joins TRBV12-3 or TRBV12-4 to TRBJ2-6, with D unresolved. The sample consisted of PBMCs from blood, taken 14 to 15 days before vaccination. CDR3 in amino acids: CASTMSPSGANVLTF. Written as DNA, the CDR3 is TGTGCCAGCACCATGAGTCCCTCTGGGGCCAACGTCCTGACTTTC.